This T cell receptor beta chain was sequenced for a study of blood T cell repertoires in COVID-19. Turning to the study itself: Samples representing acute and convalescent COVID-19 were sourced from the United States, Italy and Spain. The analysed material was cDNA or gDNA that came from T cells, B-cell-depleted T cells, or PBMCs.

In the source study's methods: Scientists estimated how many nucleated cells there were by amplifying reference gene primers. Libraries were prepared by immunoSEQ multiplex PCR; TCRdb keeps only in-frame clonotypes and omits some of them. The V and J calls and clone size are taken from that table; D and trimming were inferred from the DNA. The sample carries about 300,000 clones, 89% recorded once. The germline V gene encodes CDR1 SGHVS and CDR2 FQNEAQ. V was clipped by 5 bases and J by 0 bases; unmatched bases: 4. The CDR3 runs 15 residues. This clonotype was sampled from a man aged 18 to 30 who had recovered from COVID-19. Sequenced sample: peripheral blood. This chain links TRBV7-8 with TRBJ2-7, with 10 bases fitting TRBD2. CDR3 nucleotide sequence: TGTGCCAGCAGCCCGGGACTAGCGCACTCCTACGAGCAGTACTTC. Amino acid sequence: CASSPGLAHSYEQYF.